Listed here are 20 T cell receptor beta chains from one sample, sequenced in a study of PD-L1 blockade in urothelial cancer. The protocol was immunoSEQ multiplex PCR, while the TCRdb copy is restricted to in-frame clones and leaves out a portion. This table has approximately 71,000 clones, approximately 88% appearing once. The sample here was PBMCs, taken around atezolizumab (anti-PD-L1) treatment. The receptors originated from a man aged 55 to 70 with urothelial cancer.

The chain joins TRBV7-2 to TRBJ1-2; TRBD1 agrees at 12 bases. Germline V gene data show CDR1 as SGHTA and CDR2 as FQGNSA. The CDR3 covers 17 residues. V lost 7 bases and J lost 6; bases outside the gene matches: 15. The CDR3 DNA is TGTGCCAGCACCGTCGGAGGGACAGGGGGCATGGTGGATGGCTACACCTTC. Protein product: CASTVGGTGGMVDGYTF. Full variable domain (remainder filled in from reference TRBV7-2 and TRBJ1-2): GAGVSQSPSNKVTEKGKDVELRCDPISGHTALYWYRQSLGQGLEFLIYFQGNSAPDKSGLPSDRFSAERTGGSVSTLTIQRTQQEDSAVYLCASTVGGTGGMVDGYTFGSGTRLTVV.

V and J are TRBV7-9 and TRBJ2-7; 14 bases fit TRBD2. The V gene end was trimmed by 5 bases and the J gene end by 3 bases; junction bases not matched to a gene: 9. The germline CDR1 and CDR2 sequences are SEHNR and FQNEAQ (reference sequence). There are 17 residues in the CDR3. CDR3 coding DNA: TGTGCCAGCAGCCCGCCACCGGGACTAGCGGGAGACTACGAGCAGTACTTC. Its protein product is CASSPPPGLAGDYEQYF.

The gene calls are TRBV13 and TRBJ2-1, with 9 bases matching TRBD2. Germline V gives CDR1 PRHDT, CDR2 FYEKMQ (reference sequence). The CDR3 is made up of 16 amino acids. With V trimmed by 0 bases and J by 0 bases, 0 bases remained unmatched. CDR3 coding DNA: TGTGCCAGCAGCTTAGGGACTAGCGGCTCCTACAATGAGCAGTTCTTC. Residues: CASSLGTSGSYNEQFF.

In DNA form, the CDR3 reads TGCGCCAGCAGCCAGAACAGGGCCTCCTACAATGAGCAGTTCTTC. This sequence encodes CASSQNRASYNEQFF. The V gene is TRBV4-3, the J gene TRBJ2-1; tentative D call: TRBD1 (6 bases). The germline gives CDR1 LGHNA, CDR2 YSLEER. V was shortened by 3 bases and J by 0 bases, with 9 bases between the two germline ends. The CDR3 is made up of 15 amino acids.

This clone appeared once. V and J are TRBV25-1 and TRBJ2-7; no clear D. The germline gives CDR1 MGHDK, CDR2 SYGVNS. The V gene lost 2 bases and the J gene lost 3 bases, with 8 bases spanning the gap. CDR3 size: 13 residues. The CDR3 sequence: CASSEAAIYEQYF. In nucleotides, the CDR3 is TGTGCCAGCAGTGAAGCGGCGATCTACGAGCAGTACTTC.

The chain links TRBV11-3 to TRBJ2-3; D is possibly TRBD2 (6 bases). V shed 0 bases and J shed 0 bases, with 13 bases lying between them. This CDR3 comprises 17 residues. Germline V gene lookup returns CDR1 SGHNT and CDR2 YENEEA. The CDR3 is CASSLDSGGASTDTQYF. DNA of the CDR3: TGTGCCAGCAGCTTAGATTCTGGCGGGGCTAGCACAGATACGCAGTATTTT.

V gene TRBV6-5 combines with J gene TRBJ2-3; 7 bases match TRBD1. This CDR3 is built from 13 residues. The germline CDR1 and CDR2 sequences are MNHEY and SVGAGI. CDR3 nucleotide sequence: TGTGTCATACACGACAGGGAAAGAGATACGCAGTATTTT. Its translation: CVIHDRERDTQYF.

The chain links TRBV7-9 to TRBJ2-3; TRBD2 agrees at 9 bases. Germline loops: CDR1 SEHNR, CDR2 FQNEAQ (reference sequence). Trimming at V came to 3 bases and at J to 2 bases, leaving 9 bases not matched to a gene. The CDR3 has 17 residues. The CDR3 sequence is CASSFGGGRGPTDTQYF. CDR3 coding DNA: TGTGCCAGCAGCTTTGGTGGCGGGAGGGGGCCCACAGATACGCAGTATTTT.

CDR3 in DNA: TGTGCCAGCAGTTCCGCTTTATCTAGCCAGATTGAGGATGAGCAGTTCTTC. It is translated as CASSSALSSQIEDEQFF. The J gene is TRBJ2-1, the V gene TRBV27, with a tentative D call TRBD2 (5 bases). This CDR3 contains 17 residues. V lost 4 bases and J 8 bases, leaving 24 bases between the germline ends. The germline CDR1 and CDR2 sequences are MNHEY and SMNVEV (reference sequence).

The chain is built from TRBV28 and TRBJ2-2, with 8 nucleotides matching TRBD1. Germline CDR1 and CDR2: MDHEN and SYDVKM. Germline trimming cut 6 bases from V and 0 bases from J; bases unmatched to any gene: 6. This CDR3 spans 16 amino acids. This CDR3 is CASRDRGNTNTGELFF. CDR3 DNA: TGTGCCAGCAGAGACAGGGGCAACACGAACACCGGGGAGCTGTTTTTT.

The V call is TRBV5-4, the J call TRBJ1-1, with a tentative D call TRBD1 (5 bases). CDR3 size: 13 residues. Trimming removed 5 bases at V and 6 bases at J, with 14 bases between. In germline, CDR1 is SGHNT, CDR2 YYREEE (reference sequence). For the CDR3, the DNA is TGTGCCAGCAGACCAGGGTCGGCCGCTGAAGCTTTCTTT. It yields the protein CASRPGSAAEAFF.

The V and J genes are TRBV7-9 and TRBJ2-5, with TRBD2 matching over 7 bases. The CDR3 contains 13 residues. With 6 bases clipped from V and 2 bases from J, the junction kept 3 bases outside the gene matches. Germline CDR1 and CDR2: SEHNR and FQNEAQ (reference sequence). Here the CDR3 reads CASRGEGQETQYF. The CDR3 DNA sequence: TGTGCCAGCAGGGGGGAGGGGCAAGAGACCCAGTACTTC.

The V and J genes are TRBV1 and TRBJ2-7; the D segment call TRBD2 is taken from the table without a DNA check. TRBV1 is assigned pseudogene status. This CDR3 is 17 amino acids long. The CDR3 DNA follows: TGCACCAGCAGCCAAGATCGGGGCCGGGACTATCACTACGAGCAGTACTTC. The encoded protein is CTSSQDRGRDYHYEQYF.

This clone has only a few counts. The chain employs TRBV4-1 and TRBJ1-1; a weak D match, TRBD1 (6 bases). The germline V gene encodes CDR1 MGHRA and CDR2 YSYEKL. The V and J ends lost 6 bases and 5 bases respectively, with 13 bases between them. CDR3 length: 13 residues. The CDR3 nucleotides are TGCGCCAGCAGTCCACAGGGTGGAACTGAAGCTTTCTTT. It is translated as CASSPQGGTEAFF.

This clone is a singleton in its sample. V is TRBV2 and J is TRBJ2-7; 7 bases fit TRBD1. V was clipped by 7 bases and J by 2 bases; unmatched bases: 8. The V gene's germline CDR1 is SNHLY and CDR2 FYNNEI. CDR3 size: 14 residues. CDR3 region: CASNNGQVPYEQYF. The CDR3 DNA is TGTGCCAGCAACAACGGACAGGTCCCCTACGAGCAGTACTTC.

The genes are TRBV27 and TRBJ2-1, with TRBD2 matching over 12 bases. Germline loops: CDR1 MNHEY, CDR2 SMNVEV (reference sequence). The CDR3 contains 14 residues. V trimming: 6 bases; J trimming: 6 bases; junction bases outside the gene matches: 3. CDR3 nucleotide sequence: TGTGCCAGCAGATCTAGCGGGGGGGCCAATGAGCAGTTCTTC. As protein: CASRSSGGANEQFF.

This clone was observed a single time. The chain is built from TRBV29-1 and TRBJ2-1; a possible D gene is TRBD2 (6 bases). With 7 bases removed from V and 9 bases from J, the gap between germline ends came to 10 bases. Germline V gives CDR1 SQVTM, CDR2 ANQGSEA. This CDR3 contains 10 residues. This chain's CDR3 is CSAYGGEQFF. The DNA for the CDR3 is TGCAGCGCCTACGGGGGTGAGCAGTTCTTC.

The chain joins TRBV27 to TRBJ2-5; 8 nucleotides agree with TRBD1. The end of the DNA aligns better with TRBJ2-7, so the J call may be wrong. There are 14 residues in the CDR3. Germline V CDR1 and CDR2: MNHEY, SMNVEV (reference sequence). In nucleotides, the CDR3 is TGTGCCAGCGGAAGACAGGGGCCTATCTACGAGCAGTACTTC. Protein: CASGRQGPIYEQYF.

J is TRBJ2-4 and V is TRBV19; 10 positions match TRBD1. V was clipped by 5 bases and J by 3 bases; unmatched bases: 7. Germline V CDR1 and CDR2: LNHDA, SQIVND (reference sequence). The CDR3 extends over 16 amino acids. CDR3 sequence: CASSSGQGVGKNIQYF. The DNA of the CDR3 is TGTGCCAGTAGTTCTGGACAGGGGGTGGGCAAAAACATTCAGTACTTC.

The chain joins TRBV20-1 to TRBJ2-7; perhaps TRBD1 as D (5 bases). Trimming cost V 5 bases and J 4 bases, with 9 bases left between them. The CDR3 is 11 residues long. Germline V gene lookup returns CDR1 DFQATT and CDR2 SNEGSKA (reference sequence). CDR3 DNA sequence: TGCAGTGCTCAAAAGGGGTACGAGCAGTACTTC. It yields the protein CSAQKGYEQYF.